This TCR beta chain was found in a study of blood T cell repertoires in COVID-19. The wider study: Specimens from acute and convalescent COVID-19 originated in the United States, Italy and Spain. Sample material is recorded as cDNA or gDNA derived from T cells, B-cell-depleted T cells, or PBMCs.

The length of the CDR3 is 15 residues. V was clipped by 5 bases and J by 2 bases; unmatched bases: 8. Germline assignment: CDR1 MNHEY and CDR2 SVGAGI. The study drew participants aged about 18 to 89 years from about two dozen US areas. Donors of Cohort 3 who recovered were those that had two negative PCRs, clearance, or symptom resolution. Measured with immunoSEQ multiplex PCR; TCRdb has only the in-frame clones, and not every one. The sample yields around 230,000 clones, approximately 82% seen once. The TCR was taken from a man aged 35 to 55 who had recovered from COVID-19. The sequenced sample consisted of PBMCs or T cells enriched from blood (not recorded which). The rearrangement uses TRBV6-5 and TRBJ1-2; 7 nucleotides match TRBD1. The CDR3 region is CASSPTGTENYGYTF. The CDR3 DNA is TGTGCCAGCAGTCCAACCGGGACAGAGAACTATGGCTACACCTTC.